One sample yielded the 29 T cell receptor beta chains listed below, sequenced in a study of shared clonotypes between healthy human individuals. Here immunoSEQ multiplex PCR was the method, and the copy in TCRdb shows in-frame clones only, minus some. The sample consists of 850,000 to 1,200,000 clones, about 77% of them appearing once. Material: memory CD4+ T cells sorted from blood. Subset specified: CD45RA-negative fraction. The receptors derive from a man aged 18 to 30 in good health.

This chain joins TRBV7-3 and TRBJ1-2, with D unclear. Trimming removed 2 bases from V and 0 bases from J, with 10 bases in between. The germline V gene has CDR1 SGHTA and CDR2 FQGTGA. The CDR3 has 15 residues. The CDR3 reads CASSLRRGTNYGYTF. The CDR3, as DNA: TGTGCCAGCAGCTTACGCAGAGGAACTAACTATGGCTACACCTTC.

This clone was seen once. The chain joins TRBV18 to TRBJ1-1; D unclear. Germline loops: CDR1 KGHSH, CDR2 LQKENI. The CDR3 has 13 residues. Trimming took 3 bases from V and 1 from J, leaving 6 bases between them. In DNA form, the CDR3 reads TGTGCCAGCTCACCTTTTCGGAACACTGAAGCTTTCTTT. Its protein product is CASSPFRNTEAFF.

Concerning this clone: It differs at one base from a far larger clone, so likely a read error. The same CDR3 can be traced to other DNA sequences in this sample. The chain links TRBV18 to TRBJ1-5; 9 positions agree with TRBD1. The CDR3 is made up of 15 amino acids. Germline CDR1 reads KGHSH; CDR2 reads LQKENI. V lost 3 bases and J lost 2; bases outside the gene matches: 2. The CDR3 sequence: CASSPDRGGNQPQHF. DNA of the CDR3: TGTGCCAGCTCACCGGACAGGGGAGGCAATCAGCCCCAGCATTTT.

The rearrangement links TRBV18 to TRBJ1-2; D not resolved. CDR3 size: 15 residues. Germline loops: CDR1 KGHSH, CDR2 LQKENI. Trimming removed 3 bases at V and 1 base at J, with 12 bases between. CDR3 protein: CASSPYRDNNYGYTF. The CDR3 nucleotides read TGTGCCAGCTCACCTTACAGAGACAATAACTATGGCTACACCTTC.

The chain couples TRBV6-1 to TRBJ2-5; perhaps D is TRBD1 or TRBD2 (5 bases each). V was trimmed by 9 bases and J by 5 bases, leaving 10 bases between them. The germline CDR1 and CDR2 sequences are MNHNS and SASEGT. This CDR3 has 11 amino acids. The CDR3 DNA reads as TGTGCCAGGGGAGAGGGGGAGACCCAGTACTTC. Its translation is CARGEGETQYF.

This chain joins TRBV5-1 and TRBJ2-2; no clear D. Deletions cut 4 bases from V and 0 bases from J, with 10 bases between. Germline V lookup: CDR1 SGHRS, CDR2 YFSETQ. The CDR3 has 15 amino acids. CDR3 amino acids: CASSPLTPNTGELFF. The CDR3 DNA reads TGCGCCAGCAGCCCCCTCACCCCGAACACCGGGGAGCTGTTTTTT.

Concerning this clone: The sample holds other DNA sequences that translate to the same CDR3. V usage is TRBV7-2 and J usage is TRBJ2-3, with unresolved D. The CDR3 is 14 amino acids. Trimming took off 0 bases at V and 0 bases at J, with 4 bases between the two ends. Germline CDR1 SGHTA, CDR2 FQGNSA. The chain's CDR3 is CASSLASSTDTQYF. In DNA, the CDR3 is TGTGCCAGCAGCTTAGCTAGCAGCACAGATACGCAGTATTTT.

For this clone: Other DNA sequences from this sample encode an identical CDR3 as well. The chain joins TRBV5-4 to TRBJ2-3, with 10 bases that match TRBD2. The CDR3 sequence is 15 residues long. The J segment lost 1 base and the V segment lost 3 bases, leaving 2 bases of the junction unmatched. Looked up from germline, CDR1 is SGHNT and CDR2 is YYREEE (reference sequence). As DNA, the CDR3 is TGTGCCAGCAGCTCCGGGACTAGCGGCACAGATACGCAGTATTTT. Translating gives CASSSGTSGTDTQYF.

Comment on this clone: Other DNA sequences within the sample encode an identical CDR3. This CDR3 is CASRPRTSDGGELFF. Here the CDR3 DNA reads TGTGCCAGCAGGCCCCGGACTAGCGATGGCGGAGAGCTGTTTTTT. The chain has TRBV6-5 and TRBJ2-2; 9 bases align to TRBD2. Germline V gives CDR1 MNHEY, CDR2 SVGAGI. V lost 6 bases to trimming and J lost 11 bases; unmatched junction nucleotides: 13. This CDR3 is 15 amino acids long.

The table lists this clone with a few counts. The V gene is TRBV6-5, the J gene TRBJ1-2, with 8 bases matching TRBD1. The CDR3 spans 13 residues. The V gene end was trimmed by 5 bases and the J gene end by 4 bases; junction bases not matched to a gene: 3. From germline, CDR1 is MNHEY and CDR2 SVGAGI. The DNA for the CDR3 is TGTGCCAGCAGTAACAGGGGGAGCTATGGCTACACCTTC. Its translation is CASSNRGSYGYTF.

In nucleotides, the CDR3 is TGTGCCAGCAGTTGGGGGAAAGGGCGCATGAACACTGAAGCTTTCTTT. Residues: CASSWGKGRMNTEAFF. V gene TRBV28 combines with J gene TRBJ1-1; TRBD1 is a possible D gene (5 bases). There are 16 residues in the CDR3. The ends were cut back, 4 bases at V and 0 bases at J, with 15 bases in the middle. Per germline, CDR1 MDHEN and CDR2 SYDVKM.

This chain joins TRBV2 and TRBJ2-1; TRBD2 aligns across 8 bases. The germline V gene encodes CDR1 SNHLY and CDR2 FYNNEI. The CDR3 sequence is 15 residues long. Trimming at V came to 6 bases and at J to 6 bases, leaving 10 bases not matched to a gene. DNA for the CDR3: TGTGCCAGCAGATCGGGGTTGGCGGGGGGCAATGAGCAGTTCTTC. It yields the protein CASRSGLAGGNEQFF.

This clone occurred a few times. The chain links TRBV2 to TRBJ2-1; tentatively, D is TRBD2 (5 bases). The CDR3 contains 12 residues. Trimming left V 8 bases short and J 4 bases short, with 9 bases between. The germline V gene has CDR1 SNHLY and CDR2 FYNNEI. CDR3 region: CASGERYNEQFF. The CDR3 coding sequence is TGTGCCAGCGGGGAGCGGTACAATGAGCAGTTCTTC.

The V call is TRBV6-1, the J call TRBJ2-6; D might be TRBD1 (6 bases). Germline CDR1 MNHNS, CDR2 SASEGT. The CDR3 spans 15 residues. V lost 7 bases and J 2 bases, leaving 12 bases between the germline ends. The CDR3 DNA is TGTGCCAGCACTCCGGACAGAGCTGGGGCCAACGTCCTGACTTTC. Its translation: CASTPDRAGANVLTF.

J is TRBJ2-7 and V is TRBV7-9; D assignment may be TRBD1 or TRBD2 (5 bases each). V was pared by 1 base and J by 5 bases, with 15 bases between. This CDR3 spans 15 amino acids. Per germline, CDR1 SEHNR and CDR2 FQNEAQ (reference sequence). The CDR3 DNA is TGTGCCAGCAGCTTAGGAGGGGCCGCCCTTGACGAGCAGTACTTC. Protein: CASSLGGAALDEQYF.

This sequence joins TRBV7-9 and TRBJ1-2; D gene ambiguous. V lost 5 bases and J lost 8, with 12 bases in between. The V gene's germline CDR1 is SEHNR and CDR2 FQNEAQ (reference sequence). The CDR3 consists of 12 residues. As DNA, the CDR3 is TGTGCCAGCAGCCCGGTCCAACAGGGCTACACCTTC. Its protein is CASSPVQQGYTF.

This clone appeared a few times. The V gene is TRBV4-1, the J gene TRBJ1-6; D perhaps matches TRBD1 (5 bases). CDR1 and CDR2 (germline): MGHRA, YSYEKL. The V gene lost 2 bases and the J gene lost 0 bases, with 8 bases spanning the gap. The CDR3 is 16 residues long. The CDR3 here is CASSQWGSSYNSPLHF. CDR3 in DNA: TGCGCCAGCAGCCAATGGGGGAGCTCCTATAATTCACCCCTCCACTTT.

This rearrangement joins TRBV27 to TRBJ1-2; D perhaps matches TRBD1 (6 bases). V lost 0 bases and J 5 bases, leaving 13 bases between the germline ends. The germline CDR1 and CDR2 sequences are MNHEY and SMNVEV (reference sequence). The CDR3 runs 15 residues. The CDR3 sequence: CASSLSGTSRYGYTF. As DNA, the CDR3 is TGTGCCAGCAGTTTATCGGGGACATCCAGATATGGCTACACCTTC.

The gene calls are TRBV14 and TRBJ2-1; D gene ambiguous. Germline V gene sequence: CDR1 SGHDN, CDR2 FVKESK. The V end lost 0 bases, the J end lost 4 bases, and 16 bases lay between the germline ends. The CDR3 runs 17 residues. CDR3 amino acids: CASSQDPGPIRYNEQFF. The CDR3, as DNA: TGTGCCAGCAGCCAAGATCCGGGTCCAATCAGGTACAATGAGCAGTTCTTC.

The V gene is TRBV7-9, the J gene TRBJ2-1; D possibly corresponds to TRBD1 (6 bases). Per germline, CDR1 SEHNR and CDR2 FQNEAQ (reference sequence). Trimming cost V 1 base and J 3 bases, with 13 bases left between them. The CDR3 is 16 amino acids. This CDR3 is CASSLGGQGSYNEQFF. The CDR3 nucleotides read TGTGCCAGCAGCTTAGGCGGTCAGGGGAGCTACAATGAGCAGTTCTTC.

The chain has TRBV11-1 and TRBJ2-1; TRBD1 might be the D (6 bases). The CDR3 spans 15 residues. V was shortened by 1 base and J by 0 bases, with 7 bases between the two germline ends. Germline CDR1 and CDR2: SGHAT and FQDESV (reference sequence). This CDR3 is CASSLGTDSYNEQFF. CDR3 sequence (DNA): TGTGCCAGCAGCTTAGGGACAGACTCCTACAATGAGCAGTTCTTC.

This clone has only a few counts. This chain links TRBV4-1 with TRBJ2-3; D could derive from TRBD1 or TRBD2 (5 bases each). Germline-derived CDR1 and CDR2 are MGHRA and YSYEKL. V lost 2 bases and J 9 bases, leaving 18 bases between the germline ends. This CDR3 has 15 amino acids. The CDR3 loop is CASSQRDPFSRTQYF. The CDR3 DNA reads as TGCGCCAGCAGCCAACGGGACCCCTTCTCTAGGACGCAGTATTTT.

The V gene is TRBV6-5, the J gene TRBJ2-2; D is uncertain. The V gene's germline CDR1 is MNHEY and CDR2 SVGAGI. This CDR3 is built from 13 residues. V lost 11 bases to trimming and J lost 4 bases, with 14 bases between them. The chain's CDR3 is CASYTSGTGELFF. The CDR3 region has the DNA TGTGCCTCTTACACCTCTGGCACCGGGGAGCTGTTTTTT.

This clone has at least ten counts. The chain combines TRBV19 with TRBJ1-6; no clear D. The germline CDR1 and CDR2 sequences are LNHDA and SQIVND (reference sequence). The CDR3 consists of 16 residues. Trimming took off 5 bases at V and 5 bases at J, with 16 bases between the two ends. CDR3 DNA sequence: TGTGCCAGTAGTGGACGGACCGGGTGGGATAATTCACCCCTCCACTTT. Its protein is CASSGRTGWDNSPLHF.

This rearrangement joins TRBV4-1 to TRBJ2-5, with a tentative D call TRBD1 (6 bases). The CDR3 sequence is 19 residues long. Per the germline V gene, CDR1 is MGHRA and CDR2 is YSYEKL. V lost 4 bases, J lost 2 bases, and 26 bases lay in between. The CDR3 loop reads CASSRAYTGTQRNQETQYF. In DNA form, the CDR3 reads TGCGCCAGCAGCCGGGCCTACACCGGGACACAGAGGAATCAAGAGACCCAGTACTTC.

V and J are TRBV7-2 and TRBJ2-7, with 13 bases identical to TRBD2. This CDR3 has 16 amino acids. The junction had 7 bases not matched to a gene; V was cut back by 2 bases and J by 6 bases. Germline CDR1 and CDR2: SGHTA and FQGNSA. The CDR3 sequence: CASSLKLAGGLSEQYF. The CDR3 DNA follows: TGTGCCAGCAGCTTAAAACTAGCGGGAGGGTTGAGCGAGCAGTACTTC.

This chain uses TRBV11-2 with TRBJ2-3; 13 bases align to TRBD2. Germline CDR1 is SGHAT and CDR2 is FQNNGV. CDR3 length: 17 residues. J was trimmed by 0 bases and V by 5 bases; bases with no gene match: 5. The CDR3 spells CASSPGTSGASTDTQYF. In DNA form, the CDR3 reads TGTGCCAGCAGCCCAGGGACTAGCGGGGCTAGCACAGATACGCAGTATTTT.

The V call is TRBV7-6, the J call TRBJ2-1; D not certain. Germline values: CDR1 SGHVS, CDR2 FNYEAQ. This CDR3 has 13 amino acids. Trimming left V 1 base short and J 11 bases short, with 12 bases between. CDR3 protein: CASSLGNLEKQFF. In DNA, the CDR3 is TGTGCCAGCAGCTTAGGGAACCTCGAAAAGCAGTTCTTC.

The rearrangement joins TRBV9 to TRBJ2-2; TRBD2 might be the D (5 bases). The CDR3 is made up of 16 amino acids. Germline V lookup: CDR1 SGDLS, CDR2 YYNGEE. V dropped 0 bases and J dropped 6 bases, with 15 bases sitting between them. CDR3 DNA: TGTGCCAGCAGCGTAGCGCGCCTCCTAGCCCCCGGGGAGCTGTTTTTT. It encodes CASSVARLLAPGELFF.